These T cell receptor beta chains were read from a single sample in a study of tumor and adjacent non-tumor tissue in lung cancer. From the multiplex PCR reads, TCRdb called clonotypes with MiXCR, one entry per CDR3 protein. The sample carries approximately 76,000 distinct CDR3 sequences, roughly 70% recorded once. Sequenced sample: lung tumor tissue. The receptors shown here come from an older woman with non-small cell lung cancer. Each CDR3 is given with its conserved first and last residue. D genes are given only for firm matches. Clone size is not always given. Where it is, it says once, few, many or a class for expanded clones.

cdr3_nt: TGTGCCAGCAGTGCTGGACAGGGGGCTTGGGAGACCCAGTACTTC; cdr3_aa: CASSAGQGAWETQYF; v_call: TRBV6-5; j_call: TRBJ2-5; clone_size: many; d_call: TRBD1
cdr3_nt: TGTGCCATCGGATCCGAGAGTTACGAGCGGTACTTC; cdr3_aa: CAIGSESYERYF; v_call: TRBV10-3; j_call: TRBJ2-7; clone_size: NA; d_call: NA
cdr3_nt: TGCAGTGCTAGAGGGACTAGCGATGAAGAGACCCAGTACTTC; cdr3_aa: CSARGTSDEETQYF; v_call: TRBV20-1; j_call: TRBJ2-5; clone_size: many; d_call: TRBD2
cdr3_nt: TGTGCCAGCAGTTTGGCTAACGGAAGTCCCACCGAGGAGCTGTTTTTT; cdr3_aa: CASSLANGSPTEELFF; v_call: TRBV12-3/TRBV12-4; j_call: TRBJ2-2; clone_size: NA; d_call: NA
cdr3_nt: TGCGGAGCTAGAGGTCCGATGAGCGGATTTGGTTTAGAAGAGACCCAGTACTTC; cdr3_aa: CGARGPMSGFGLEETQYF; v_call: TRBV20-1; j_call: TRBJ2-5; clone_size: NA; d_call: NA
cdr3_nt: TGTGCCACCAGTTTGGACAGGGGAGCGCCGGCGCAGTACTTC; cdr3_aa: CATSLDRGAPAQYF; v_call: TRBV12-3/TRBV12-4; j_call: TRBJ2-7; clone_size: NA; d_call: TRBD1
cdr3_nt: TGCGCCAGCAGCCCCCGAGGAGCGATGAACACCGGGGAGCTGTTTTTT; cdr3_aa: CASSPRGAMNTGELFF; v_call: TRBV4-1; j_call: TRBJ2-2; clone_size: many; d_call: NA
cdr3_nt: TGTGCCAGCAGGCCGAGGGAGACGGGAAAGACCGAGAAATACTTC; cdr3_aa: CASRPRETGKTEKYF; v_call: TRBV12-3/TRBV12-4; j_call: TRBJ2-7; clone_size: NA; d_call: NA
cdr3_nt: TGCAGTGCCGCGGGGGGACAGTTTACTCGAGGCAATCAGCCCCAGCATTTT; cdr3_aa: CSAAGGQFTRGNQPQHF; v_call: TRBV20-1; j_call: TRBJ1-5; clone_size: NA; d_call: TRBD1
cdr3_nt: TGTGCCAGCAGTTACGGGCACTACCGATATGGCTACACCTTC; cdr3_aa: CASSYGHYRYGYTF; v_call: TRBV6-5; j_call: TRBJ1-2; clone_size: many; d_call: NA
cdr3_nt: TGCAGGGTCCCTCTCGGCGAGACCCAGTACTTC; cdr3_aa: CRVPLGETQYF; v_call: TRBV29-1; j_call: TRBJ2-5; clone_size: NA; d_call: NA
cdr3_nt: TGCAGCGCGGACATAGCGGGAGCGGGGGACACCGGGGAGCTGTTTTTT; cdr3_aa: CSADIAGAGDTGELFF; v_call: TRBV29-1; j_call: TRBJ2-2; clone_size: medium-sized; d_call: TRBD2
cdr3_nt: TGTGCCAGCAACCAGGACGGACGTACGCAGTATTTT; cdr3_aa: CASNQDGRTQYF; v_call: TRBV28; j_call: TRBJ2-3; clone_size: many; d_call: NA
cdr3_nt: TGTACCATCAGTGAGAGCGTTAGCGGGAGTGGTAGTGAGCGGTTCTTC; cdr3_aa: CTISESVSGSGSERFF; v_call: TRBV10-3; j_call: TRBJ2-1; clone_size: NA; d_call: TRBD2
cdr3_nt: TGTGCCAGCAGCCGACTAGCGGGCGGCCTTATAGGGTACAATGAGCAGTTCTTC; cdr3_aa: CASSRLAGGLIGYNEQFF; v_call: TRBV14; j_call: TRBJ2-1; clone_size: many; d_call: TRBD2
cdr3_nt: TGTGTCAGCATTCAGGGACTAGCGGCCTACGAGGAGTACTTC; cdr3_aa: CVSIQGLAAYEEYF; v_call: TRBV12-3/TRBV12-4; j_call: TRBJ2-7; clone_size: NA; d_call: TRBD2
cdr3_nt: TGCGCCAGCAGCTTGGCCACAGGGGGCGCAGAGACTCACTCCTACGAGCAGTACTTC; cdr3_aa: CASSLATGGAETHSYEQYF; v_call: TRBV5-1; j_call: TRBJ2-7; clone_size: many; d_call: TRBD1
cdr3_nt: TGTGCCAGCAGGGCGCGGAGCCTCGGGGATCAGCACCAGCATTTT; cdr3_aa: CASRARSLGDQHQHF; v_call: TRBV12-3/TRBV12-4; j_call: TRBJ1-5; clone_size: NA; d_call: NA
cdr3_nt: TGTGCCAGCAGTTACTCATACGGTCTCGGAAACACCATATATTTT; cdr3_aa: CASSYSYGLGNTIYF; v_call: TRBV6-5; j_call: TRBJ1-3; clone_size: medium-sized; d_call: NA
cdr3_nt: TGTGCCTGCAGTCAAGATGCTAGCGGAAGCTCCTACAATGAGCAGTTCTTC; cdr3_aa: CACSQDASGSSYNEQFF; v_call: TRBV4-2; j_call: TRBJ2-1; clone_size: NA; d_call: TRBD2
cdr3_nt: TGCGCCAGCAGCTTAAACACGGACCGAAGAAGCCAATCTGGAAACACCATATATTTT; cdr3_aa: CASSLNTDRRSQSGNTIYF; v_call: TRBV5-1; j_call: TRBJ1-3; clone_size: NA; d_call: NA
cdr3_nt: TGTGCCAGCAACTATGACGGCGGCTATGGCTACACCTTC; cdr3_aa: CASNYDGGYGYTF; v_call: TRBV2; j_call: TRBJ1-2; clone_size: NA; d_call: NA
cdr3_nt: TGTGCCAGCAGTTCCCGGGACGGGTGCAATGAACAGTTCTTC; cdr3_aa: CASSSRDGCNEQFF; v_call: TRBV12-3/TRBV12-4; j_call: TRBJ2-1; clone_size: NA; d_call: NA
cdr3_nt: TGTGCCAGCAGCTTCCCAAGGGGCTACGAGCAGTACTTC; cdr3_aa: CASSFPRGYEQYF; v_call: TRBV7-9; j_call: TRBJ2-7; clone_size: many; d_call: NA
cdr3_nt: TGTGCCAGCAGCTTAGGGTCCCCGGGAGGGGCAGATACGCAGTATTTT; cdr3_aa: CASSLGSPGGADTQYF; v_call: TRBV13; j_call: TRBJ2-3; clone_size: many; d_call: TRBD2
cdr3_nt: TGCAGTGTTCTAGGACCATTCACTGGCACAGATACGCAGTATTTT; cdr3_aa: CSVLGPFTGTDTQYF; v_call: TRBV20-1; j_call: TRBJ2-3; clone_size: NA; d_call: NA
cdr3_nt: TGTGCCAACAGCTTATATCTGAGGACTAGCGGGATACGTGAGCCGTTCTTC; cdr3_aa: CANSLYLRTSGIREPFF; v_call: TRBV11-3; j_call: TRBJ2-1; clone_size: NA; d_call: TRBD2
cdr3_nt: TGCGCCAGCAGCCAGGGGACTAGCGGGAATGGTTCGTATGAGAAGTACTTC; cdr3_aa: CASSQGTSGNGSYEKYF; v_call: TRBV4-1; j_call: TRBJ2-7; clone_size: NA; d_call: TRBD2
cdr3_nt: TGTGCCAGCAGCTTAGGTGGAGCGGGGAAGGGAGAGACCCAGTACTTC; cdr3_aa: CASSLGGAGKGETQYF; v_call: TRBV7-2; j_call: TRBJ2-5; clone_size: NA; d_call: TRBD2
cdr3_nt: TGTGCCAGCGTCCGCCTTGGAGGGGTCTCTGGGGCCAACATCCTGACATTC; cdr3_aa: CASVRLGGVSGANILTF; v_call: TRBV6-2/TRBV6-3; j_call: TRBJ2-6; clone_size: NA; d_call: NA
cdr3_nt: TGTGCCATCAGTGGACGCAACGGAACCCTGAACACCGGGGAGCTGTCTTTT; cdr3_aa: CAISGRNGTLNTGELSF; v_call: TRBV10-3; j_call: TRBJ2-2; clone_size: NA; d_call: NA
cdr3_nt: TGTGCCAGCAACCTACAGGGGCCTTTCTACGAGCAGTACTTC; cdr3_aa: CASNLQGPFYEQYF; v_call: TRBV28; j_call: TRBJ2-7; clone_size: once; d_call: TRBD1
cdr3_nt: TGCAGTGCTACGCGACTAGCGGACCACTTCTTTCGCAATGAGCGGTTCTTC; cdr3_aa: CSATRLADHFFRNERFF; v_call: TRBV29-1; j_call: TRBJ2-1; clone_size: once; d_call: TRBD2
cdr3_nt: TGCACCAGCAACCAAGGCCTGGGCAGGGCGAATGAAGCTTTCTTT; cdr3_aa: CTSNQGLGRANEAFF; v_call: TRBV4-1; j_call: TRBJ1-1; clone_size: NA; d_call: NA
cdr3_nt: TGTGCCAGCGGATCCCAGGGGGCACGGGGAAACACCATATATTTT; cdr3_aa: CASGSQGARGNTIYF; v_call: TRBV6-5; j_call: TRBJ1-3; clone_size: NA; d_call: TRBD1
cdr3_nt: TGCGCCAGCAGCCCGGGACAGGGGGCAAATTCACCCCTCCACTTT; cdr3_aa: CASSPGQGANSPLHF; v_call: TRBV5-1; j_call: TRBJ1-6; clone_size: medium-sized; d_call: TRBD1
cdr3_nt: TGTGCCATCAGCCCGGGGACTTGCGGGCTCCCCTACAATGAGCAGTTCTTC; cdr3_aa: CAISPGTCGLPYNEQFF; v_call: TRBV11-3; j_call: TRBJ2-1; clone_size: NA; d_call: NA
cdr3_nt: TGCAACGTTGAGAACCGGGACGGATCCTACGAGCGGTACTTC; cdr3_aa: CNVENRDGSYERYF; v_call: TRBV29-1; j_call: TRBJ2-7; clone_size: NA; d_call: NA
cdr3_nt: TGTGCCAGCAGTTTACCACGATTTACGGGGACAGGGGTACCCTACGAGCAGTACTTC; cdr3_aa: CASSLPRFTGTGVPYEQYF; v_call: TRBV28; j_call: TRBJ2-7; clone_size: many; d_call: TRBD1
cdr3_nt: TGCAGTGCTAGCGGGAAGACCTCCTACAATGAGCAGTTCTTC; cdr3_aa: CSASGKTSYNEQFF; v_call: TRBV20-1; j_call: TRBJ2-1; clone_size: few; d_call: NA
cdr3_nt: TGTGTCATCAGTAGGCGGGAGGCGGGAGACGAGCAGTACTTC; cdr3_aa: CVISRREAGDEQYF; v_call: TRBV10-3; j_call: TRBJ2-7; clone_size: NA; d_call: TRBD2
cdr3_nt: TGTGCCAGAAGCTACGGCGGGGCCTACGAGCAGTACTTC; cdr3_aa: CARSYGGAYEQYF; v_call: TRBV6-5; j_call: TRBJ2-7; clone_size: NA; d_call: NA
cdr3_nt: TGCAGTGCAATTCAGACAGGGAAAGAGACCCAGTACTTC; cdr3_aa: CSAIQTGKETQYF; v_call: TRBV20-1; j_call: TRBJ2-5; clone_size: many; d_call: TRBD1
cdr3_nt: TGCAGCGTCATGGGGGACCGACCTGTCGTCACAGATACGCAGTATTTT; cdr3_aa: CSVMGDRPVVTDTQYF; v_call: TRBV29-1; j_call: TRBJ2-3; clone_size: NA; d_call: NA
cdr3_nt: TGTGCCAGCAGCTTAGGCTATATGGGTGGAAGCACAGATACGCAATATTTT; cdr3_aa: CASSLGYMGGSTDTQYF; v_call: TRBV7-8; j_call: TRBJ2-3; clone_size: few; d_call: NA
cdr3_nt: TGCAGTGCTAGAGATCCCCGGACTAACATTAGCACAGATACGCAGTATTTT; cdr3_aa: CSARDPRTNISTDTQYF; v_call: TRBV20-1; j_call: TRBJ2-3; clone_size: NA; d_call: NA
cdr3_nt: TGTGCCAGCAGCTTAGACATAGCGGGAGGTTGCGAGCAGTACTTC; cdr3_aa: CASSLDIAGGCEQYF; v_call: TRBV7-2; j_call: TRBJ2-7; clone_size: many; d_call: TRBD2
cdr3_nt: TGCACCCGCAGGCCCGAACAGGGGAGCGAGCAGCACTTC; cdr3_aa: CTRRPEQGSEQHF; v_call: TRBV10-1; j_call: TRBJ2-7; clone_size: NA; d_call: TRBD1
cdr3_nt: TGCAGTACTAGCGCTTCCGGTACTAGCGGGAACACAGATACGCAGTATTTT; cdr3_aa: CSTSASGTSGNTDTQYF; v_call: TRBV20-1; j_call: TRBJ2-3; clone_size: NA; d_call: TRBD2